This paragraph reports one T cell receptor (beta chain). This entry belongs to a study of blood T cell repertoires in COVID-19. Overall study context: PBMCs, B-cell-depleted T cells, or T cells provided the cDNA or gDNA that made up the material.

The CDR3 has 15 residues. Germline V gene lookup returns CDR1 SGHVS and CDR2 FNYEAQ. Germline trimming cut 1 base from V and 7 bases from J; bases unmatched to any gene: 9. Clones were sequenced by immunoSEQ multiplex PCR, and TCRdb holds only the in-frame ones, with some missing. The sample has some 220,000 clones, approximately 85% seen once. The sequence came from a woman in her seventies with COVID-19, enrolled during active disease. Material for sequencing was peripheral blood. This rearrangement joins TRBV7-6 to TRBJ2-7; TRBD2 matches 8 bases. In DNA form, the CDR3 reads TGTGCCAGCAGCTTAGAGGGCGGGGGGCTAAGGGAGCAGTACTTC. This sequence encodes CASSLEGGGLREQYF.